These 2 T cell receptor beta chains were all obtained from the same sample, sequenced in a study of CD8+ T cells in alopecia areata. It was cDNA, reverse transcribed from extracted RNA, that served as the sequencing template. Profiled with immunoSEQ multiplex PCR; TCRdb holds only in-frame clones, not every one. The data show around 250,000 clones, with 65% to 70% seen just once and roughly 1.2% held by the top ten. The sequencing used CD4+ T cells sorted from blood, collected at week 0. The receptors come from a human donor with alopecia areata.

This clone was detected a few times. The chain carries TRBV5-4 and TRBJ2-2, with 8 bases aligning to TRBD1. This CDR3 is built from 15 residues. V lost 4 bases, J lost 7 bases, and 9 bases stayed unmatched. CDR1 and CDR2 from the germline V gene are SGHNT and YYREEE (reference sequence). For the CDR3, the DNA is TGTGCCAGCAGCCCCGGACAGGGCGGGATCGGGGAGCTGTTTTTT. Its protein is CASSPGQGGIGELFF.

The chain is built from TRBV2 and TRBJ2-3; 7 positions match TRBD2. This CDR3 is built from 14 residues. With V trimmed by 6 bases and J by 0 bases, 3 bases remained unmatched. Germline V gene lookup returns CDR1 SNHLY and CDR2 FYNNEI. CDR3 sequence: CASRKRGSTDTQYF. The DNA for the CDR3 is TGTGCCAGCAGGAAGCGGGGAAGCACAGATACGCAGTATTTT.